This T cell receptor (beta chain) was identified in a study of blood T cell repertoires in COVID-19. Germline lookup yields CDR1 SGHAT and CDR2 FQNNGV. V lost 3 bases, J lost 7 bases, and 11 bases stayed unmatched. This CDR3 has 15 residues. TCRdb's copy holds only in-frame clones and misses some; the assay was immunoSEQ multiplex PCR. Of about 150,000 clones listed, less than 90% were seen once; the top ten hold approximately 14%. The chain couples TRBV11-2 to TRBJ2-7; TRBD1 matches at 8 bases. This clonotype was obtained from a young man with active or convalescent COVID-19. The specimen sequenced was peripheral blood. CDR3 DNA sequence: TGTGCCAGCAGCTTTATCCGACAGGGGTCCGGGGAGCAGTACTTC. This sequence encodes CASSFIRQGSGEQYF. The whole variable domain, filled in from reference TRBV11-2 and TRBJ2-7, reads EAGVAQSPRYKIIEKRQSVAFWCNPISGHATLYWYQQILGQGPKLLIQFQNNGVVDDSQLPKDRFSAERLKGVDSTLKIQPAKLEDSAVYLCASSFIRQGSGEQYFGPGTRLTVT.